This TCR beta chain originates from a study of regulatory T cells in long-lasting Graves disease (dated by TCRdb to 2020 to 2023). With regard to the full study: Persistent Graves' disease was defined as antithyroid drug treatment for over 5 years with persistently positive TSH receptor autoantibodies. Patients with persistent Graves' disease were compared with patients with newly diagnosed Graves' disease using TCR sequencing and RNA sequencing of peripheral blood. The study was conducted in China and was registered as a clinical trial. TCR sequencing covered some 13 persistent and approximately 20 newly diagnosed Graves' disease patients, around 33 samples in total. Persistent Graves' disease patients in the clinical cohort had taken antithyroid drugs for roughly ten years on average.

CDR1 SGHVS and CDR2 FQNEAQ were looked up in the germline V gene. Including cysteine and phenylalanine, the CDR3 has 15 amino acids. Only CDR3 DNA is held: 45 bases, read in frame from base 1. V sheds 1 base and J sheds 1 base, leaving 10 bases between their ends. What the work shows at the level of the full study, not this receptor alone: The authors acknowledged the small sample size as a limitation that may reduce accuracy. Compared with newly diagnosed patients, persistent Graves' disease patients had lower TCR Shannon entropy and fewer highly expanded clones, which suggests clonal expansion. A larger number of public clonotypes was shared among persistent patients (2,741) than among newly diagnosed patients (more than 850). TRBV28, TRBJ1-2 and TRBJ2-5 were preferentially used in persistent disease, while TRBV20-1 and TRBJ2-1 were favored in newly diagnosed disease. Peripheral blood alone was examined, since thyroid tissue, which constituted the primary lesion, could not be accessed. Sequencing and analysis were restricted to the TCR beta chain.

This clonotype has only a few counts. Its antigen is unknown. No per-base quality is available; no much larger clone lies one base away. Receptors were amplified or captured by multiplex PCR. Sequencing relied on an Illumina HiSeq 4000. TCR beta libraries were built with iRepertoire HTBI primers and Arm-PCR amplification of CDR3 regions. PCR products were gel purified before sequencing. On the authors' methods: Gene usage analysis of CDR3 amino acid clonotypes used the 60 to 80 TRBV and about 15 TRBJ segments found across samples. COPE and FqMerger were used to merge the filtered high-quality paired reads into contigs. BLAST was used to align contigs to IMGT TRBV, TRBD and TRBJ reference genes, with CDR3 defined following IMGT. Clonotypes above 0.1% frequency were classified as highly expanded clones. Shannon entropy served as the measure of repertoire diversity, while the Gini coefficient captured V-J evenness. Public clonotypes were defined as clonotypes shared by more than one individual. TCRdb ran its own pipeline on the public reads, namely fastp trimming at Q25 and MiXCR clone calling, and kept in-frame beta chains. Each entry is one CDR3 protein sequence, shown with its most common DNA and genes. None of the V and J calls come from the authors' own analysis; TCRdb made them. Present in this sample are over 650,000 distinct CDR3 sequences, about 30% of which were seen just once. Under 55% of the sample belongs to the ten largest clones.

The time point label on this specimen signifies: persistent/refractory GD, antithyroid drugs over 5 years with positive TRAb. For both TCR sequencing and RNA sequencing, RNA was extracted from PBMCs in TRIzol. Graves' disease was diagnosed according to American Thyroid Association guidelines. Patients were recruited from an endocrinology department in Xi'an, China. Each patient gave about 9.1 milliliters of peripheral blood, collected in an EDTA anticoagulant tube. Ficoll Paque Plus density gradient separation was used to isolate PBMCs, and no additional T cell sorting was done. An Agilent 2100 Bioanalyzer and agarose gel were used to assess RNA quality, and a NanoDrop 2000 was used to measure RNA concentration.

The chain is assembled from TRBV7-8 and TRBJ1-2; 5 matching bases give a weak D call of TRBD1. The sequence derives from a female donor with Graves disease. The input for sequencing was peripheral blood mononuclear cells (PBMCs), taken when the disease was refractory, from a patient treated with antithyroid drugs. This receptor carries the CDR3 CASSLGGPFNYGYTF. The DNA sequence follows: TGTGCCAGCAGCTTAGGGGGCCCATTTAACTATGGCTACACCTTC.